Only a few counts were recorded for the clone carrying this T cell receptor (beta chain). Its matching antigen is unknown. The sample comes from a study of CD8 T cells in ankylosing spondylitis. Study conclusions and caveats: What appeared characteristic of ankylosing spondylitis blood was a TCR beta motif of 7 or 8 highly homologous variants. Disease-linked clones reportedly showed significant enrichment in matched ankylosing spondylitis synovial fluid. Reports of some motif variants in reactive arthritis synovial fluid and blood predate this one.

With molecular barcodes, quantitative 5'-RACE was used to make the TCR beta libraries. A single record per CDR3 protein comes from TCRdb applying MiXCR to the 5' RACE reads. Altogether 250,000 to 300,000 distinct CDR3 sequences are present, about 20% being singletons, with the ten largest covering around 30%. Sample: blood, either unsorted or a sorted T cell fraction (not recorded which). The clonotype comes from a male donor with ankylosing spondylitis or in good health (not recorded which).

The CDR3, as DNA: TGCAGCGTTGAATTGTCAGGCTCTGGAAACACCATATATTTT. It encodes CSVELSGSGNTIYF. The gene calls are TRBV29-1 and TRBJ1-3; the D is unclear. CDR1 SQVTM and CDR2 ANQGSEA come from the germline V gene. Trimming removed 2 bases from V and 0 bases from J, with 8 bases in between. CDR3 length equals 14 residues.